Sequencing of this T cell receptor beta chain was carried out in a study of human T cells and chemical hapten exposure. This clonotype appeared many times. TCRdb used MiXCR to reprocess the RACE reads, holding one entry per CDR3 protein. The sample has approximately 32,000 distinct CDR3 sequences, approximately 12% seen once; the top ten hold more than 1.5%. Time point of the sample: pre-sensitization, week 0. Treatment of the sample: therapeutic diphenylcyclopropenone sensitization with weekly scalp DPC. Total RNA was isolated from whole blood that had not been fractionated. The clonotype was recovered from a woman aged 40 to 50 with alopecia areata. Some clones in this sample may be carry-over from other donors' samples. The input for sequencing was whole blood, taken in connection with sensitization to the hapten diphenylcyclopropenone (DPC).

CDR3 DNA sequence: TGTGCCAGCAGCTTTGGACAGGGAGACGGCTACACCTTC. Translation: CASSFGQGDGYTF. V gene TRBV5-6 combines with J gene TRBJ1-2, with TRBD1 identical over 8 bases. V was clipped by 2 bases and J by 8 bases; unmatched bases: 5. CDR3 length: 13 residues. CDR1 is SGHDT and CDR2 is YYEEEE in the germline V gene.